The next 18 T cell receptor beta chains were all read from a single sample in a study of cytomegalovirus exposure and HLA in healthy donors. Use of 60 Vbeta and 13 Jbeta primers characterized the PCR. Clones were sequenced by immunoSEQ multiplex PCR, and TCRdb holds only the in-frame ones, with some missing. The sample consists of more than 60,000 clones, 65% to 80% of them appearing once. Material for sequencing was PBMCs. The receptors shown here come from a woman aged 30 to 39 in good health and CMV-seronegative.

The chain uses TRBV5-4 and TRBJ2-3; TRBD1 is a possible D gene (6 bases). This CDR3 is built from 15 residues. Germline CDR1 is SGHNT and CDR2 is YYREEE (reference sequence). V gave up 2 bases and J gave up 4 bases, with 14 bases separating them. The CDR3 nucleotides are TGTGCCAGCAGCTTAAGGGGGAGAGCGCCAGATACGCAGTATTTT. Amino acids: CASSLRGRAPDTQYF.

This sequence joins TRBV10-3 and TRBJ1-2, with TRBD1 identical over 8 bases. Germline V gives CDR1 ENHRY, CDR2 SYGVKD. The CDR3 is 15 amino acids. Trimming removed 10 bases from V and 5 bases from J; junction bases left unmatched: 15. CDR3 nucleotide sequence: TGTGCCACCTTGGGGACAGGCCGTGCCCTGTATGGCTACACCTTC. Encoded protein: CATLGTGRALYGYTF.

The chain has TRBV9 and TRBJ2-6; 7 bases map to TRBD1. Germline V gene lookup returns CDR1 SGDLS and CDR2 YYNGEE. V was clipped by 3 bases and J by 0 bases; unmatched bases: 6. CDR3 size: 17 residues. The CDR3 DNA sequence: TGTGCCAGCAGCGGACAGGGAGCCCTCTCTGGGGCCAACGTCCTGACTTTC. Its translation: CASSGQGALSGANVLTF.

J is TRBJ2-7 and V is TRBV11-2; D might be TRBD1 (6 bases). This CDR3 spans 13 amino acids. Germline lookup yields CDR1 SGHAT and CDR2 FQNNGV. Trimming removed 5 bases from V and 3 bases from J, with 11 bases in between. The DNA for the CDR3 is TGTGCCAGCAGCCTTAACAGGGACTACGAGCAGTACTTC. It is translated as CASSLNRDYEQYF.

Notes on this clone: The sample contains more than one DNA sequence encoding this CDR3. The gene calls are TRBV6-5 and TRBJ1-3; 11 bases align to TRBD1. Germline loops: CDR1 MNHEY, CDR2 SVGAGI. V shed 0 bases and J 4 bases; nucleotides not matched to a gene: 2. The CDR3 has 16 amino acids. In DNA form, the CDR3 reads TGTGCCAGCAGTTACTCGGGACAGGGGGGAGGAAACACCATATATTTT. This sequence encodes CASSYSGQGGGNTIYF.

The chain links TRBV5-1 to TRBJ1-2; 7 bases line up with TRBD1. Germline CDR1 is SGHRS and CDR2 is YFSETQ. The CDR3 loop spans 15 amino acids. Trimming at V came to 2 bases and at J to 3 bases, leaving 7 bases not matched to a gene. This CDR3 reads CASSFRSTGDYGYTF. DNA for the CDR3: TGCGCCAGCAGCTTCAGGTCTACAGGGGACTATGGCTACACCTTC.

The chain combines TRBV6-6 with TRBJ2-3; the D gene is possibly TRBD2 (5 bases). The CDR3 length is 14 residues. Germline V lookup: CDR1 MNHNY, CDR2 SVGAGI (reference sequence). Trimming left V 3 bases short and J 2 bases short, with 9 bases between. The CDR3 coding sequence is TGTGCCAGCAGTTATGAGCGGACCACAGATACGCAGTATTTT. It codes for CASSYERTTDTQYF.

The chain recombines TRBV9 with TRBJ2-6, with a possible D match to TRBD1 (6 bases). With 4 bases removed from V and 3 bases from J, the gap between germline ends came to 17 bases. Germline V CDR1 and CDR2: SGDLS, YYNGEE. CDR3 size: 17 residues. Here the CDR3 reads CASSSGQIPLGANVLTF. CDR3 in DNA: TGTGCCAGCAGCTCAGGACAGATCCCCCTTGGGGCCAACGTCCTGACTTTC.

This clone was picked up a small number of times. CDR3 in DNA: TGTGCCAGCATAGGACAGACCATGAACACTGAAGCTTTCTTT. Residues: CASIGQTMNTEAFF. V usage is TRBV6-4 and J usage is TRBJ1-1, with D maybe TRBD1 (6 bases). V lost 7 bases, J lost 0 bases, and 12 bases lay in between. Germline V CDR1 and CDR2: MRHNA, SNTAGT. The CDR3 totals 14 residues.

In its sample, this clone was seen once. The chain recombines TRBV30 with TRBJ1-4, with D unresolved. The CDR3 loop spans 13 amino acids. Germline loops: CDR1 GTSNPN, CDR2 SVGIG (reference sequence). V gave up 0 bases and J gave up 12 bases, with 14 bases separating them. The CDR3 bases are TGTGCCTGGAGTGTACTAGAAGGTCGCCAACTGTTTTTT. Translating gives CAWSVLEGRQLFF.

V usage is TRBV11-2 and J usage is TRBJ1-1, with a possible D match to TRBD1 (5 bases). From germline, CDR1 is SGHAT and CDR2 FQNNGV. Between the trimmed V and J ends, which lost 2 bases and 1 base, there was a span of 11 bases. The CDR3 runs to 15 residues. The CDR3, as DNA: TGTGCCAGCAGCTTATTTGGGGCCTCGAACACTGAAGCTTTCTTT. It specifies CASSLFGASNTEAFF.

This clone was counted a single time. This chain uses TRBV19 with TRBJ2-5, with D perhaps TRBD2 (5 bases). CDR1 is LNHDA and CDR2 is SQIVND in the germline V gene (reference sequence). Trimming removed 0 bases from V and 7 bases from J, with 12 bases in between. This CDR3 contains 14 residues. CDR3 residues: CASSIDRTLGTQYF. Written as DNA, the CDR3 is TGTGCCAGTAGTATAGATCGGACTCTAGGGACCCAGTACTTC.

The chain joins TRBV7-9 to TRBJ1-1; the D gene is possibly TRBD1 (6 bases). Trimming took off 3 bases at V and 1 base at J, with 12 bases between the two ends. The germline V gene encodes CDR1 SEHNR and CDR2 FQNEAQ (reference sequence). This CDR3 region has 15 residues. This CDR3 reads CASSFLSGANTEAFF. CDR3 sequence (DNA): TGTGCCAGCAGCTTTCTCTCAGGGGCGAACACTGAAGCTTTCTTT. The full variable domain, with the rest looked up from reference TRBV7-9 and TRBJ1-1, is DTGVSQNPRHKITKRGQNVTFRCDPISEHNRLYWYRQTLGQGPEFLTYFQNEAQLEKSRLLSDRFSAERPKGSFSTLEIQRTEQGDSAMYLCASSFLSGANTEAFFGQGTRLTVV.

The V gene is TRBV12-5, the J gene TRBJ1-1; D is uncertain. V was shortened by 0 bases and J by 6 bases, with 14 bases between the two germline ends. Germline assignment: CDR1 LGHNT and CDR2 FRNRAP. CDR3 length: 15 residues. CDR3 amino acids: CASGLVLGPPSEAFF. CDR3 DNA sequence: TGTGCTAGTGGTTTGGTATTGGGCCCCCCGTCTGAAGCTTTCTTT.

The rearrangement links TRBV19 to TRBJ2-7; 10 bases agree with TRBD2. The CDR3 length is 17 residues. J lost 2 bases, V lost 0 bases, and 7 bases had no gene match. Germline assignment: CDR1 LNHDA and CDR2 SQIVND (reference sequence). Written as DNA, the CDR3 is TGTGCCAGTAGTATAGATCCTAGCGGGAGTAGGACCTACGAGCAGTACGTC. Its translation is CASSIDPSGSRTYEQYV.

The gene calls are TRBV2 and TRBJ1-1, with 9 nucleotides matching TRBD1. CDR3 length: 15 amino acids. Germline V gene sequence: CDR1 SNHLY, CDR2 FYNNEI. V trimming: 6 bases; J trimming: 7 bases; junction bases outside the gene matches: 12. CDR3 in amino acids: CASSLEGGGQGEAFF. For the CDR3, the DNA is TGTGCCAGCAGCCTGGAGGGCGGGGGACAGGGTGAAGCTTTCTTT.

V usage is TRBV10-3 and J usage is TRBJ2-1, with a tentative D call TRBD1 (6 bases). Deletions cut 3 bases from V and 8 bases from J, with 14 bases between. The CDR3 is made up of 14 amino acids. The germline V gene has CDR1 ENHRY and CDR2 SYGVKD. CDR3 in amino acids: CAISDGLAGDEQFF. The DNA of the CDR3 is TGTGCCATCAGTGACGGGCTAGCAGGGGATGAGCAGTTCTTC.

The chain uses TRBV6-5 and TRBJ1-1, with 7 bases identical to TRBD1. The germline V gene has CDR1 MNHEY and CDR2 SVGAGI. CDR3 length: 14 amino acids. V shed 4 bases and J 1 base; nucleotides not matched to a gene: 3. The CDR3 DNA follows: TGTGCCAGCAGTTCGGGACAGACGAACACTGAAGCTTTCTTT. It encodes CASSSGQTNTEAFF.